This T cell receptor (beta chain) was found in a study of blood T cell repertoires in COVID-19. Study overall: PBMCs, B-cell-depleted T cells, or T cells were the source of the cDNA or gDNA that made up the material.

Germline values: CDR1 LNHNV, CDR2 YYDKDF (reference sequence). Trimming cost V 0 bases and J 0 bases; bases outside gene matches: 5. This CDR3 region has 17 residues. TCRdb's copy holds only in-frame clones and misses some; the assay was immunoSEQ multiplex PCR. The sample lists approximately 180,000 clones; 84% were seen once. The study counted Cohort 3 donors as recovered given two negative PCRs, clearance, or symptom resolution. The specimen was PBMCs or T cells enriched from blood (not recorded which). This clonotype was sampled from a man aged 50 or older who had recovered from COVID-19. This chain joins TRBV15 and TRBJ1-5, with 7 positions matching TRBD1. In DNA, the CDR3 is TGTGCCACCAGCAGAGACCAGACAGGGCTTAGCAATCAGCCCCAGCATTTT. Amino acids: CATSRDQTGLSNQPQHF.